Below, one T cell receptor beta chain is given with its context. This sample stems from a study of shared clonotypes between healthy human individuals. Method: immunoSEQ multiplex PCR; TCRdb's copy keeps in-frame clones and lacks some. The table lists 450,000 to 500,000 clones, 60% to 85% of them singletons. The V gene's germline CDR1 is MDHEN and CDR2 SYDVKM. After removal of 5 bases from V and 2 bases from J, the junction contained 14 bases not matched to a gene. The length of the CDR3 is 20 residues. Nashville, Tennessee was home to all donors, each a Caucasian adult. This TCR came from a woman aged 40 to 50 in good health. Some clones in this sample may be carry-over from other donors' samples. The sample comprised PBMCs. The V call is TRBV28, the J call TRBJ2-5; 16 positions agree with TRBD2. CDR3 coding DNA: TGTGCCAGCAGTCCTAGATTCTCTATGGGACTAGCGGGAGGGCAAGAGACCCAGTACTTC. The encoded protein is CASSPRFSMGLAGGQETQYF.